The 22 T cell receptor beta chains reported below all come from one sample, sequenced in a study of CD8+ T cells in alopecia areata. Treatment indicated: oral pan-JAK inhibitor, 5-10 mg twice daily. In each case, RNA was isolated and then reverse transcribed into cDNA as the sequencing template. Assay: immunoSEQ multiplex PCR; the TCRdb copy retains only in-frame clones and omits some. The data show about 250,000 clones, around three fifths seen once. The sample consisted of CD4+ T cells sorted from blood, taken around week 52, from a patient treated with tofacitinib. These receptors all come from a human donor with alopecia areata.

V and J are TRBV18 and TRBJ2-6; D gene uncertain. Trimming shortened V by 2 bases and J by 0 bases, and 2 bases separated the two germline ends. This CDR3 is built from 14 residues. Germline V gene data show CDR1 as KGHSH and CDR2 as LQKENI. For the CDR3, the DNA is TGTGCCAGCTCACCAGTCTCTGGGGCCAACGTCCTGACTTTC. Its translation: CASSPVSGANVLTF.

The chain combines TRBV5-1 with TRBJ1-2, with a possible D match to TRBD1 (5 bases). Trimming removed 4 bases at V and 5 bases at J, with 18 bases between. From germline, CDR1 is SGHRS and CDR2 YFSETQ. The CDR3 length is 15 residues. CDR3 nucleotides: TGCGCCAGCAGCCAACACTCGGAGGGGATTTATGGCTACACCTTC. Translating gives CASSQHSEGIYGYTF.

This chain connects TRBV30 to TRBJ1-6; D is perhaps TRBD1 (5 bases). The CDR3 is made up of 16 amino acids. Germline-derived CDR1 and CDR2 are GTSNPN and SVGIG (reference sequence). Trimming pared 4 bases from V and 7 bases from J, leaving 20 bases between. The CDR3 reads CAWTNYRDRGNSPLHF. CDR3 in DNA: TGTGCCTGGACCAATTACCGGGACCGAGGGAATTCACCCCTCCACTTT.

This rearrangement joins TRBV4-2 to TRBJ1-3; D gene uncertain. The CDR3 loop spans 15 amino acids. Germline V gives CDR1 LGHNA, CDR2 YNFKEQ. Trimming removed 2 bases at V and 0 bases at J, with 8 bases between. The CDR3 nucleotides are TGTGCCAGCAGCCAAACCACCAGCTCTGGAAACACCATATATTTT. This gives the protein CASSQTTSSGNTIYF.

The table lists this clone with a few counts. The chain employs TRBV27 and TRBJ1-1; D gene ambiguous. The CDR3 is made up of 13 amino acids. The V end lost 10 bases, the J end lost 2 bases, and 14 bases lay between the germline ends. CDR1 MNHEY and CDR2 SMNVEV come from the germline V gene (reference sequence). For the CDR3, the DNA is TGTGCCACCGCGAGGACGGAAAACACTGAAGCTTTCTTT. This translates into CATARTENTEAFF.

This rearrangement joins TRBV9 to TRBJ2-7; D perhaps matches TRBD1 (6 bases). CDR3 size: 16 residues. V gave up 4 bases and J gave up 9 bases, with 26 bases separating them. Germline V CDR1 and CDR2: SGDLS, YYNGEE. CDR3 loop: CASSPYLDTSGVWQYF. CDR3 nucleotide sequence: TGTGCCAGCAGCCCGTACCTGGACACCTCAGGGGTATGGCAGTACTTC.

Comment on this clone: Its ends do not fully match the called genes, so a read error is possible. The chain combines TRBV7-7 with TRBJ2-1; TRBD2 aligns across 9 bases. Germline V lookup: CDR1 SSHAT, CDR2 FNYEAQ (reference sequence). The CDR3 has 15 residues. In nucleotides, the CDR3 is TGTGCTAGCAGCTTCAAAGCGGGGGGTGACAATGAGCAGTTCTTC. Translating it yields CASSFKAGGDNEQFF.

V gene TRBV29-1 combines with J gene TRBJ2-1; D unresolved. Trimming removed 6 bases from V and 6 bases from J, with 12 bases in between. There are 12 residues in the CDR3. Germline CDR1 is SQVTM and CDR2 is ANQGSEA. CDR3 sequence reads: CSVRLAGNEQFF. In nucleotides, the CDR3 is TGCAGCGTCCGGTTAGCTGGCAATGAGCAGTTCTTC.

The chain employs TRBV18 and TRBJ2-3; the D gene could be TRBD1 or TRBD2 (5 bases each). This CDR3 has 15 amino acids. The germline gives CDR1 KGHSH, CDR2 LQKENI. V dropped 6 bases and J dropped 4 bases, with 17 bases sitting between them. The CDR3 is CASSRDHGRADTQYF. As DNA, the CDR3 is TGTGCCAGCTCCCGGGACCACGGTCGCGCAGATACGCAGTATTTT.

This clone was recorded a few times. This chain links TRBV7-3 with TRBJ1-1; D possibly corresponds to TRBD1 (5 bases). The CDR3 runs to 16 residues. Trimming removed 5 bases at V and 4 bases at J, with 20 bases between. CDR1 and CDR2 (germline): SGHTA, FQGTGA. The CDR3 nucleotides read TGTGCCAGCAGCCAACTAGGAGGGGTCCAAAGCACTGAAGCTTTCTTT. This gives the protein CASSQLGGVQSTEAFF.

This chain links TRBV9 with TRBJ1-1, with no clear D. V was trimmed by 2 bases and J by 0 bases, leaving 8 bases between them. The CDR3 covers 14 residues. Germline CDR1 reads SGDLS; CDR2 reads YYNGEE. The CDR3 sequence: CASSVAPMNTEAFF. In DNA form, the CDR3 reads TGTGCCAGCAGCGTCGCCCCGATGAACACTGAAGCTTTCTTT.

About this clone: Different DNA sequences within this sample yield the same CDR3. This chain connects TRBV29-1 to TRBJ1-2; no reliable D call. Germline CDR1 and CDR2: SQVTM and ANQGSEA. CDR3 length: 8 residues. With 4 bases removed from V and 11 bases from J, the gap between germline ends came to 5 bases. The CDR3 bases are TGCAGCGTTGGAGGGTACACCTTC. Protein product: CSVGGYTF.

This clone has only a few counts. The J gene is TRBJ1-1, the V gene TRBV7-2, with D possibly matching TRBD1 (6 bases). The CDR3 has 16 residues. The germline V gene has CDR1 SGHTA and CDR2 FQGNSA. Trimming stripped 5 bases from V and 4 bases from J, with 20 bases between. The CDR3 here is CASSRGRLGSFTEAFF. The CDR3 DNA is TGTGCCAGCAGCAGGGGGAGGTTAGGCTCTTTCACTGAAGCTTTCTTT.

The chain has TRBV6-5 and TRBJ1-2, with D tentatively TRBD1 (5 bases). This CDR3 comprises 13 residues. Trimming removed 6 bases from V and 4 bases from J, with 12 bases in between. Germline CDR1 reads MNHEY; CDR2 reads SVGAGI. CDR3 amino acids: CASSQGAAYGYTF. In DNA, the CDR3 is TGTGCCAGCAGCCAAGGGGCAGCCTATGGCTACACCTTC.

The V call is TRBV30, the J call TRBJ2-7; no clear D gene. This CDR3 has 12 residues. Germline V lookup: CDR1 GTSNPN, CDR2 SVGIG (reference sequence). Trimming took off 3 bases at V and 0 bases at J, with 6 bases between the two ends. This CDR3 reads CAWSGRSYEQYF. CDR3 in DNA: TGTGCCTGGAGCGGGCGCTCCTACGAGCAGTACTTC.

This clone was seen more than once but under ten times. The gene calls are TRBV29-1 and TRBJ2-5, with D perhaps matching TRBD2 (6 bases). Trimming took 4 bases from V and 11 from J, leaving 8 bases between them. Germline-derived CDR1 and CDR2 are SQVTM and ANQGSEA. The CDR3 extends over 9 amino acids. DNA of the CDR3: TGCAGCGTTGTTCGGGAGCAGTACTTC. It yields the protein CSVVREQYF.

This rearrangement joins TRBV4-1 to TRBJ1-1; the match to TRBD1 covers 8 bases. Germline loops: CDR1 MGHRA, CDR2 YSYEKL. The V gene end was trimmed by 3 bases and the J gene end by 5 bases; junction bases not matched to a gene: 8. CDR3 length: 15 residues. CDR3 loop: CASSHRAGGATEAFF. CDR3 nucleotides: TGCGCCAGCAGCCACCGGGCAGGGGGCGCGACTGAAGCTTTCTTT.

The chain employs TRBV9 and TRBJ2-7; 9 bases fit TRBD2. Unmatched junction bases numbered 10, after V lost 1 base and J lost 5 bases. The germline V gene has CDR1 SGDLS and CDR2 YYNGEE. The CDR3 runs 16 residues. CDR3 region: CASSVSERGVSHEQYF. The DNA for the CDR3 is TGTGCCAGCAGCGTATCGGAGCGGGGGGTGAGTCACGAGCAGTACTTC.

In its sample, this clone was seen a few times. V and J are TRBV5-1 and TRBJ2-5; TRBD1 matches 12 bases. CDR1 SGHRS and CDR2 YFSETQ come from the germline V gene. The CDR3 consists of 13 residues. Trimming at V came to 6 bases and at J to 4 bases, leaving 1 base not matched to a gene. The DNA of the CDR3 is TGCGCCAGCATGGGACAGGGGGCAGAGACCCAGTACTTC. Translated: CASMGQGAETQYF.

This clone has only one observation. The chain is built from TRBV6-5 and TRBJ2-2; D is unresolved. This CDR3 comprises 12 residues. CDR1 and CDR2 (germline): MNHEY, SVGAGI. V gave up 6 bases and J gave up 5 bases, with 7 bases separating them. The CDR3 region is CASSLATGELFF. The CDR3 DNA reads as TGTGCCAGCAGCCTTGCTACCGGGGAGCTGTTTTTT.

Worth noting for this clone: Other DNA sequences from this sample encode an identical CDR3 as well. The rearrangement joins TRBV29-1 to TRBJ1-3; possibly TRBD1 for D (5 bases). From germline, CDR1 is SQVTM and CDR2 ANQGSEA. The CDR3 totals 13 residues. V shed 6 bases and J shed 0 bases, with 9 bases lying between them. CDR3 loop: CSVGTGSGNTIYF. The CDR3 bases are TGCAGCGTGGGGACGGGCTCTGGAAACACCATATATTTT.

This clone appeared a single time. In nucleotides, the CDR3 is TGTGCCAGCAGTCACCTTTTGAGTGGTGAAGCTTTCTTT. Its translation: CASSHLLSGEAFF. The rearrangement joins TRBV6-1 to TRBJ1-1, with D unclear. Trimming shortened V by 5 bases and J by 7 bases, and 14 bases separated the two germline ends. The germline V gene has CDR1 MNHNS and CDR2 SASEGT. The CDR3 spans 13 residues.